What follows is one T cell receptor (beta chain) and its context. Its target antigen remains unknown. No base quality information exists; no much larger clone differs at one position. The cohort comprised fewer than 750 healthy bone marrow donors. Cohort members were all nominally healthy when sampled, although unrecorded immune exposures were likely present. The donor tested CMV seronegative, placing the donor among the roughly 350 seronegative members of the cohort. Each donor provided a peripheral blood sample, and peripheral blood mononuclear cells were used for TCR beta sequencing. Genomic DNA extraction from the blood cell samples was performed with the Qiagen DNeasy Blood Extraction Kit. The method behind the library was the immunoSEQ multiplex PCR assay. For the multiplex PCR, a mixture combining 60 forward primers for TCR Vbeta segments and 13 reverse primers for TCR Jbeta segments was used. The CDR3 region of rearranged TCR beta genes was amplified from genomic DNA with a multiplex PCR assay. The amplified TCR beta libraries were sequenced on the Illumina HiSeq System as 87-base-pair reads. The study's processing was this. A later analysis tallied about 77 million unique TCR beta chains across the 666 repertoires, and some 10 million of those chains were shared by two or more donors. Raw reads were error-corrected and collapsed into unique sequences with a nearest-neighbor algorithm that merged closely related sequences to remove PCR and sequencing errors. Alignment of CDR3 sequences to IMGT reference sequences was used to assign V, D and J gene segments. Each retained sequence needed at least a six-nucleotide match to both a V gene segment and a J gene segment. Rearrangements were classified as productive when the CDR3 lacked stop codons and remained in frame with V and J, and all other rearrangements were classified as non-productive. CDR3 was defined by IMGT convention, running from the second conserved V-encoded cysteine to the conserved J-encoded phenylalanine. The earlier analysis of about 610 of the donors excluded any sequence lacking an unambiguous match to a single V gene segment. In an earlier analysis of 500 to 750 of the donors, V segments were called functional above 56.7% productive rearrangements and were called segregating when the between-donor standard deviation exceeded 5%. A statistical classification framework was built to diagnose cytomegalovirus status from the catalog of TCR beta chain sequences. In a later analysis, TCR nucleotide sequences were compared against IMGT/GENE-DB human TR gene sequences so that V and J genes could be assigned. The TCRdist pipeline was used in a later analysis to assign CDR3 sequences and most-parsimonious VDJ recombination scenarios. A later analysis defined each TCR beta chain by its CDR3 amino acid sequence plus V-gene family, and excluded reads lacking a unique V-gene family. As a way to deal with suspected cross-contamination and a sequencing artifact, a later analysis dropped under 600 nucleotide sequences that were highly shared and had low generation probability. A later analysis calculated a clonal expansion index for each public chain from normalized within-repertoire ranks of inferred template counts. In a later analysis, generation probabilities were computed with a VDJ recombination model fitted to out-of-frame rearrangements, and the resulting probabilities were checked against IGoR. In a later analysis, TCR-TCR, TCR-HLA and TCR-CMV co-occurrence was scored with hypergeometric tests, and a repertoire-size bias correction was applied to TCR pairs. A later analysis estimated false discovery rates by permuting HLA or CMV assignments 20 times. In a later analysis, co-occurring TCRs were grouped with DBSCAN, and TCRdist sequence similarity was added when clustering was performed within HLA-allele-positive subsets. Repertoires with fewer than 30,000 or more than 120,000 public chains were left out of co-occurrence clustering, as were five repertoires with anomalous nucleotide sharing. In TCRdb, the immuneACCESS table is reduced to in-frame sequences with V and J assigned. These tables do not hold every clone; where another copy was compared, an unresolved V gene accounts for under half, and the others remain unexplained. The V and J calls and clone size come from that table; D and trimming were worked out from the DNA. Present in this sample are tens of thousands of clones, approximately 84% of which were seen just once. Of the sample, 2.9% falls within the top ten clones.

The germline V gene (reference sequence) specifies SEHNR as CDR1 and FQNEAQ as CDR2. The germline ends are 27 bases apart after V is trimmed by 1 base and J by 7 bases. Including the terminal cysteine and phenylalanine, the CDR3 comprises 19 residues. The retained sequence is limited to the CDR3, 57 bases, with the frame set at the first base. This specimen comes from a study of cytomegalovirus exposure and HLA in healthy donors listed by TCRdb under 2017. About the investigation overall: An earlier analysis of roughly 570 of the donors reported under 300 Gb of sequence data and 95 million to 130 million unique TCR beta sequences obtained from about 179 million T cells. Roughly 300 gigabases of sequencing data and approximately 85 million unique TCR sequences were included in an early release covering about 600 HLA-typed donors. Among the roughly 390 genotyped donors, approximately 77% belonged to the genetic ancestry cluster associated with self-reported Caucasian donors. The study aimed to test whether signatures of past pathogen exposure could be identified by cataloging public T cell receptors. Using immunosequencing, the study profiled T cell repertoires from 666 subjects and related those repertoires to cytomegalovirus serostatus. A separate validation cohort of roughly 130 different subjects was used in addition to the 666-subject first cohort. To predict cytomegalovirus infection status, the study brought together high-throughput TCR immunosequencing, statistical association of individual TCRs with disease status, and machine learning. A later analysis re-analyzed previously published TCR beta repertoires from 600 to 850 donors and added high-resolution HLA genotyping to study TCR occurrence patterns. The later analysis used no new phenotypic data to find candidate immune exposures, relying instead on TCR beta sequences and their occurrence across donors. An earlier analysis of 500 to 650 of the donors applied high-throughput TCR beta sequencing to assess whether each TCR beta V gene segment acted as functional or pseudogenic. Donor age, sex, ethnicity and CMV serostatus were collected together with the repertoire data. In a later genetic analysis, genome-wide SNP genotypes for about three fifths of the 666 donors were used, and that subset was treated as a discovery cohort. Every discovery cohort repertoire had been produced on one sequencing platform. HLA typing included class I and class II loci at four-digit resolution. Typing coverage differed by locus: A, B, C, DRB1 and DQB1 were typed in roughly 620-640 donors, DQA1 in about 500, DPA1 in approximately 600, and DPB1 in roughly 450. About 5 DR-DQ haplotypes were handled as single units for association and clustering, since linkage in the cohort was strong. Among some 410 genotyped donors of the cohort, an average of approximately 240,000 unique TCR beta nucleotide sequences was sequenced per donor, of which about 18% were non-productive. Broader findings and caveats from the paper: Three of the identified cytomegalovirus-associated TCR beta chains were confirmed in vitro to be specific for cytomegalovirus antigens. According to a later analysis, parvovirus B19, influenza, CMV and Epstein-Barr virus appeared linked to several top co-occurrence clusters. In this cohort, only TCR beta chains were sequenced, and detectable features were limited by the absence of alpha or paired-chain data. The authors suggested that the approach could potentially be generalized to other disease states and immunological phenotypes. Because some donors lacked HLA typing at each locus, the association tests relied only on the typed subset. Because the 87-base-pair reads could not distinguish some IMGT-functional V segments, including TRBV6-2 and TRBV6-3, those segments were excluded. A group of highly shared sequence variants was considered likely to be a technical artifact of the sequencing pipeline. A later analysis associated roughly 17,000 TCR beta sequences with specific HLA alleles at a false discovery rate of 0.05. For the cohort, immune exposure information was limited to CMV serostatus. When HLA alleles, especially DR and DQ, strongly co-occurred, attributing TCR associations to individual alleles was difficult. The earlier analysis of 587 of the donors excluded some 15 rarely observed V segments, including chromosome 9 orphons, because counts were too low. Cytomegalovirus status was reported to be diagnosed by the classifier with high specificity and sensitivity in both the original and validation cohorts. Linkage disequilibrium might explain the correlated functional status among segregating V segments, but an unknown experimental factor could not be excluded. Compared with the approximately 670-donor mean, donors in an Asian-associated ancestry cluster had fewer N-insertions in productive TCRs, according to a later genetic analysis. V-gene and J-gene trimming of TCR beta chains was associated with a missense DCLRE1C variant in a later genetic analysis, and the association was replicated in an independent cohort. A total of about 150 TCR beta chains were listed by the study as associated with cytomegalovirus. In an earlier analysis of some 500 of the donors, most TCR beta V segments were observed in productive rearrangements about 87% or about 30% of the time, broadly matching IMGT annotations. A further reported finding was that TCR beta sequences accurately predicted the HLA-A and HLA-B alleles for most subjects in the first cohort. A later analysis found that TCR association rates varied across HLA loci, with DRB1 alleles showing the most associated TCRs and HLA-C alleles the fewest. Roughly uniform sequencing depth across donors was assumed in presence/absence analyses, although this assumption may not hold. While some public TCRs were present in many individuals, most TCR sequences turned up only very rarely across donors. In a later analysis, most CMV-associated TCR beta chains were found to appear HLA-restricted, with HLA associations seemingly driven largely by CMV exposure. A later analysis found that HLA-associated TCR beta chains were more clonally expanded and had lower generation probabilities than equally common non-associated chains.

The sample comprised PBMCs. The rearrangement joined TRBV7-9 to TRBJ2-3; 5 matching bases give a weak D call of TRBD1. This receptor was taken from a man aged 50-60 years in good health and CMV-seronegative. The encoded CDR3 is CASSLVRRTKNDLENTQYF. In nucleotide form, the sequence is TGTGCCAGCAGCTTAGTCCGCCGGACAAAAAACGATTTAGAGAATACGCAGTATTTT.